A selection of T cell receptor beta chains follows, all from one sample in a study of beta chain features in type 1 diabetes. Some clones are missing from TCRdb's copy, which holds only in-frame ones; the method was immunoSEQ multiplex PCR. The profile shows around 150,000 clones, 6.5% to 10% of them singletons. Sequencing input: central memory CD4+ T cells from blood. All receptors come from a woman younger than 35 with type 1 diabetes. CDR3s include the opening cysteine and the closing phenylalanine or tryptophan. The order of the fields is J gene, V gene, clone size, D gene, CDR3 DNA, CDR3 protein. The D gene is left open where the match is weak. Only part of the rows carry a size: once, few, many, or a class if the clone is expanded.

TRBJ1-2	TRBV5-4	few	NA	TGTGCCAGCAGCCCTGGACAGCGCTATGGCTACACCTTC	CASSPGQRYGYTF
TRBJ1-4	TRBV6-5	NA	TRBD1	TGTGCCGGCCGGGACAGGGGAGAAAAACTGTTTTTT	CAGRDRGEKLFF
TRBJ2-5	TRBV29-1	many	NA	TGCAGCGTGGGCAGGTCAGGTTTCGAAGAGACCCAGTACTTC	CSVGRSGFEETQYF
TRBJ2-2	TRBV2	NA	TRBD2	TGTGCCAGCAGCCCTAGCGGGACCAGGACCGGGGAGCTGTTTTTT	CASSPSGTRTGELFF
TRBJ2-3	TRBV5-1	few	NA	TGCGCCAGCAGACAACAGGGCATGAGTACAGATACGCAGTATTTT	CASRQQGMSTDTQYF
TRBJ1-1	TRBV18	NA	TRBD1	TGTGCCAGCTCACCTCCGGGACAGGGTTTCAACACTGAAGCTTTCTTT	CASSPPGQGFNTEAFF
TRBJ2-7	TRBV6-6	NA	TRBD1	TGTGCCAGCTCCGGGGACAGGGTCTCCTACGAGCAGTACTTC	CASSGDRVSYEQYF
TRBJ2-1	TRBV30	NA	TRBD2	TGTGCCTGGAGGTCACTAGCGGGAGGTTTTAGCTCCTACAATGAGCAGTTCTTC	CAWRSLAGGFSSYNEQFF
TRBJ2-7	TRBV15	once	TRBD1	TGTGCCACCAGCAGGTATACCGGGACAGGGACGGGCGAGCAGTACTTC	CATSRYTGTGTGEQYF
TRBJ2-2	TRBV5-8	few	NA	TGTGCCAGCAGACTGGGACTTAACACCGGGGAGCTGTTTTTT	CASRLGLNTGELFF
TRBJ2-7	TRBV6-6	few	TRBD1	TGTGCCGGCGCGGAGACAGGGTCCTCCTACGAGCAGTACTTC	CAGAETGSSYEQYF
TRBJ2-1	TRBV19	few	TRBD2	TGTGCCAGTAGTGTCCTGGGACTAGCCAATGAGCAGTTCTTC	CASSVLGLANEQFF
TRBJ2-7	TRBV27	few	TRBD2	TGTGCCAGCAGTTTATCCACTAGCGGGCCCTTGTACTTC	CASSLSTSGPLYF
TRBJ2-7	TRBV5-1	NA	NA	TGCGCCAGCAGCTTGGTTCGGGAATACGAGCAGTACTTC	CASSLVREYEQYF